These 15 T cell receptor beta chains were all obtained from the same sample, sequenced in a study of blood T cells in healthy people across ages. For the second PCR, which ran for about 7 to 11 cycles, a sample-barcoded 5' primer and a J-beta primer mix were used. A single record per CDR3 protein comes from TCRdb applying MiXCR to the 5' RACE reads. The sample contains fewer than 2,000,000 distinct CDR3 sequences, around 36% of which appear only once. The sample consisted of blood. The receptors were sampled from a woman in her twenties or thirties in good health.

The rearrangement uses TRBV4-2 and TRBJ2-1; D may correspond to TRBD1 or TRBD2 (6 bases each). CDR1 is LGHNA and CDR2 is YNFKEQ in the germline V gene. V was cut by 1 base and J by 0 bases, with 16 bases left in between. The CDR3 length is 18 residues. CDR3 DNA sequence: TGTGCCAGCAGCCAAGTGTACGGGGGCTCTCTCTCCTACAATGAGCAGTTCTTC. Its translation is CASSQVYGGSLSYNEQFF.

This clonotype occurred many times. The chain recombines TRBV28 with TRBJ2-7; the D is unclear. The germline V gene has CDR1 MDHEN and CDR2 SYDVKM. There are 14 residues in the CDR3. Trimming pared 4 bases from V and 1 base from J, leaving 11 bases between. The CDR3 DNA is TGTGCCAGCAGTTACCAACAAGATTCCTACGAGCAGTACTTC. This codes for CASSYQQDSYEQYF.

This clonotype was counted at least ten times. The rearrangement uses TRBV6-1 and TRBJ2-3; no clear D. Germline lookup yields CDR1 MNHNS and CDR2 SASEGT. Trimming stripped 6 bases from V and 4 bases from J, with 11 bases between. There are 13 residues in the CDR3. The CDR3 DNA is TGTGCCAGCAGCACCTTGGACGCAGATACGCAGTATTTT. Translation: CASSTLDADTQYF.

A few counts support this clonotype. The chain carries TRBV12-3 or TRBV12-4 and TRBJ1-5; the match to TRBD1 covers 7 bases. CDR3 length: 16 amino acids. The V gene end was trimmed by 6 bases and the J gene end by 5 bases; junction bases not matched to a gene: 13. The CDR3, as DNA: TGTGCCAGCAGATTAACCCGACAGGGAGATTATCAGCCCCAGCATTTT. Translating gives CASRLTRQGDYQPQHF.

As to this clonotype: The junction shows a germline mismatch at one end, possibly a read error. The J gene is TRBJ2-7, the V gene TRBV20-1, with D perhaps given as TRBD1 or TRBD2 (6 bases each). CDR3 size: 15 residues. The germline gives CDR1 DFQATT, CDR2 SNEGSKA (reference sequence). The CDR3 region has the DNA TGCAGTGCTAGAGATCTAGGGGGACTTCCCTACGGGCAGTACTTC. Its translation: CSARDLGGLPYGQYF.

The chain links TRBV9 to TRBJ2-7; TRBD2 matches at 14 bases. With V trimmed by 3 bases and J by 3 bases, 8 bases remained unmatched. The germline V gene encodes CDR1 SGDLS and CDR2 YYNGEE. This CDR3 region has 17 residues. CDR3 residues: CASSGGLAGGPGYEQYF. DNA of the CDR3: TGTGCCAGCAGCGGAGGACTAGCGGGAGGACCAGGCTACGAGCAGTACTTC.

V usage is TRBV5-1 and J usage is TRBJ2-5, with 9 positions matching TRBD2. The CDR3 runs 15 residues. Per germline, CDR1 SGHRS and CDR2 YFSETQ. V lost 2 bases to trimming and J lost 5 bases; unmatched junction nucleotides: 7. CDR3 DNA sequence: TGCGCCAGCAGCTTTAGCGGGGGCGGAGAGGAGACCCAGTACTTC. Translating gives CASSFSGGGEETQYF.

This clonotype has a handful of counts. The chain employs TRBV5-1 and TRBJ2-3, with D perhaps TRBD2 (6 bases). Trimming cost V 6 bases and J 1 base, with 15 bases left between them. The germline CDR1 and CDR2 sequences are SGHRS and YFSETQ. The CDR3 extends over 15 amino acids. For the CDR3, the DNA is TGCGCCAGCAACCTTAGCGGCTCCCGCACAGATACGCAGTATTTT. It translates to CASNLSGSRTDTQYF.

In regard to this clonotype: Being one base from a much bigger clone, this may be a read error. The chain is built from TRBV7-8 and TRBJ2-4; 7 nucleotides align to TRBD2. The J call may be mistaken, given a closer DNA end match to TRBJ2-7. CDR1 and CDR2 (germline): SGHVS, FQNEAQ. The CDR3 runs 15 residues. In nucleotides, the CDR3 is TGTGCCAGCGGCTTAGTAGCTTCTAGCGGCTACGAGCAGTACTTC. It specifies CASGLVASSGYEQYF.

V and J are TRBV7-9 and TRBJ1-2; D remains ambiguous. Germline assignment: CDR1 SEHNR and CDR2 FQNEAQ (reference sequence). The CDR3 contains 14 residues. V was shortened by 1 base and J by 2 bases, with 8 bases between the two germline ends. The DNA for the CDR3 is TGTGCCAGCAGCTTAGGGGCAATAAACTATGGCTACACCTTC. Amino acid sequence: CASSLGAINYGYTF.

This chain links TRBV7-9 with TRBJ1-4; D unresolved. Germline V gene data show CDR1 as SEHNR and CDR2 as FQNEAQ (reference sequence). V dropped 6 bases and J dropped 5 bases, with 16 bases sitting between them. The CDR3 loop spans 15 amino acids. CDR3 bases: TGTGCCAGCAGTCCCCCGGCCGGGATAAATGAAAAACTGTTTTTT. Amino acids: CASSPPAGINEKLFF. Full variable domain (remainder filled in from reference TRBV7-9 and TRBJ1-4): DTGVSQNPRHKITKRGQNVTFRCDPISEHNRLYWYRQTLGQGPEFLTYFQNEAQLEKSRLLSDRFSAERPKGSFSTLEIQRTEQGDSAMYLCASSPPAGINEKLFFGSGTQLSVL.

Only a few counts were recorded for this clonotype. The chain links TRBV12-3 or TRBV12-4 to TRBJ2-5; weak D call: TRBD1 (6 bases). The V end was cut by 6 bases, the J end by 5 bases, with 28 bases between. The CDR3 spans 18 residues. The CDR3 here is CASSLSDRLQTRRETQYF. The CDR3 DNA reads as TGTGCCAGCAGCCTTTCCGACAGGTTACAAACCCGGCGGGAGACCCAGTACTTC.

The chain carries TRBV12-3 or TRBV12-4 and TRBJ1-1; D is perhaps TRBD1 (5 bases). This CDR3 has 15 residues. V lost 1 base, J lost 2 bases, and 11 bases lay in between. The CDR3 coding sequence is TGTGCCAGCAGTTTAGGCGCCAGGGTAAACACTGAAGCTTTCTTT. This encodes CASSLGARVNTEAFF.

Concerning this clonotype itself: A clone one base away is much larger, so this may be a read error. This chain joins TRBV9 and TRBJ1-2; no reliable D call. In germline, CDR1 is SGDLS, CDR2 YYNGEE. V lost 0 bases and J 6 bases, leaving 6 bases between the germline ends. The CDR3 has 12 residues. CDR3: CASSVGGDGYTF. The DNA for the CDR3 is TGTGCCAGCAGCGTAGGGGGTGATGGCTACACCTTC.

Comments on this clonotype: A read error may be the cause here, since a much bigger clone is one base away. J is TRBJ2-4 and V is TRBV7-2, with a weak D call TRBD2 (5 bases). Germline CDR1 is SGHTA and CDR2 is FQGNSA. The CDR3 extends over 15 amino acids. The CDR3 loop reads CACSLDSVLKNIQYF. As DNA, the CDR3 is TGTGCCTGCAGCTTGGACTCCGTTCTCAAAAACATTCAGTACTTC.